This is a list of T cell receptor beta chains from one sample in a study of T cell changes during pregnancy in multiple sclerosis. Libraries were prepared by immunoSEQ multiplex PCR; TCRdb keeps only in-frame clonotypes and omits some of them. The sample gives around 41,000 clones, around nine tenths of which show up once; about 0.4% is in the top ten. The source material was CD4+ T cells from peripheral blood mononuclear cells, sampled in the third trimester of pregnancy. These receptors all come from a female donor in good health, enrolled as a control in a pregnancy study. The CDR3 runs from the conserved cysteine through the conserved F or W. D genes are given only for firm matches. Clone size appears in some rows only: once, few, many, or a class for an expanded clone.

d_gene	v_gene	j_gene	abundance	CDR3nt	CDR3aa
TRBD2	TRBV28	TRBJ2-7	NA	TGTGCCAGCAGTTCCCCCCCTAGCGGAACCTACGAGCAGTACTTC	CASSSPPSGTYEQYF
NA	TRBV15	TRBJ1-5	few	TGTGCCACCAGCTTACAAGGCGGGGCTGGGATTGCCCGGGGCCAGCATTTT	CATSLQGGAGIARGQHF
TRBD2	TRBV5-1	TRBJ2-7	NA	TGCGCCAGCGGCCGGGGGGGGAGGAACTCCTACGAGCAGTACTTC	CASGRGGRNSYEQYF
NA	TRBV9	TRBJ2-3	NA	TGTGCCAGCAGCGCCCCGGGGGGCTTTGATACAGATACGCAGTATTTT	CASSAPGGFDTDTQYF
TRBD2	TRBV4-2	TRBJ2-5	NA	TGTGCCAGCAGCCAAGGTACTAGCGGAGGGGCCCAAGAGACCCAGTACTTC	CASSQGTSGGAQETQYF
NA	TRBV5-4	TRBJ1-2	NA	TGTGCCAGCAGCTTGGAACCGACAGCTCTTTCTGGCTACACCTTC	CASSLEPTALSGYTF
TRBD2	TRBV19	TRBJ2-7	NA	TGTGCCAGTAGGCCCCAGGGAGGGGACGAGCAGTACTTC	CASRPQGGDEQYF
TRBD2	TRBV10-3	TRBJ2-3	NA	TGTGCCATCACCCCACTAGCGGGGGCCAGCACAGATACGCAGTATTTT	CAITPLAGASTDTQYF
TRBD2	TRBV6-4	TRBJ2-1	NA	TGTGCCAGCAGTGACGATACTAGCGGGAAAGGGAATGAGCAGTTCTTC	CASSDDTSGKGNEQFF
NA	TRBV21-1	TRBJ2-7	NA	TGTGCCAGCAGCGACCCGGGACATTCCTCCTACGAGCAGTACTTC	CASSDPGHSSYEQYF
NA	TRBV5-1	TRBJ1-5	NA	TGCGCCAGCAGCTTGGCCGGAGGATTAGGCCAGCCCCAGCATTTT	CASSLAGGLGQPQHF
NA	TRBV10-3	TRBJ1-2	NA	TGTGCCATCAGTGAGTCATATCGCTACACCTTC	CAISESYRYTF
TRBD2	TRBV7-2	TRBJ2-5	NA	TGTGCCAGCAGAGTCTCTAGCGGGAAGGGTCGAGAAGAGACCCAGTACTTC	CASRVSSGKGREETQYF
NA	TRBV11-1	TRBJ2-5	NA	TGTGCCAGCAGCTCTAGGACTACTCAAGAGACCCAGTACTTC	CASSSRTTQETQYF
TRBD1	TRBV18	TRBJ2-1	NA	TGTGCCAGCTCACCTGTGGGACAGGGGGCAGGTGAGCAGTTCTTC	CASSPVGQGAGEQFF
NA	TRBV6-5	TRBJ1-3	NA	TGTGCCAGCACTCCCAGGGTCGAGGCAAACACCATATATTTT	CASTPRVEANTIYF
NA	TRBV4-1	TRBJ2-2	NA	TGCGCCAGCAGCCAAGCGTTGAACACCGGGGAGCTGTTTTTT	CASSQALNTGELFF
NA	TRBV29-1	TRBJ1-1	few	TGCAGCGTTGCAGGGTGGAGCACTGAAGCTTTCTTT	CSVAGWSTEAFF
TRBD2	TRBV28	TRBJ2-5	NA	TGTGCCAGCAGGAGCGGGGGAGTAGAGACCCAGTACTTC	CASRSGGVETQYF
NA	TRBV2	TRBJ1-1	NA	TGTGCCAGCAGTGACAGGGAAGCCTATGAAGCTTTCTTT	CASSDREAYEAFF
NA	TRBV7-2	TRBJ2-7	once	TGTGCCAGCAGCTTAAACAGAGATTACGAGCAGTACTTC	CASSLNRDYEQYF
TRBD1	TRBV28	TRBJ1-4	NA	TGTGCCAGCAGTTTTGGGACAGGGGGCGGGGAACTGTTTTTT	CASSFGTGGGELFF
NA	TRBV4-2	TRBJ2-7	NA	TGTGCCAGCAGCCAAGACGAGGGCATCGGCGAGCAGTACTTC	CASSQDEGIGEQYF
TRBD2	TRBV5-5	TRBJ2-3	NA	TGTGCCAGCAGACCAGAGACGGCGGGGGAACGGGAGTATTTT	CASRPETAGEREYF
NA	TRBV14	TRBJ2-1	NA	TGTGCCAGCAGCCTAACGACTAGGTTCATAAGGAATGAGCAGTTCTTC	CASSLTTRFIRNEQFF
TRBD1	TRBV19	TRBJ1-2	NA	TGTGCCCGACGCCAGGGGACAGGGGGCGACTATGGCTACACCTTC	CARRQGTGGDYGYTF
NA	TRBV11-2	TRBJ2-2	once	TGTGCCAGCAGCTTACGGCCAGGGACCGGGGAGCTGTTTTTT	CASSLRPGTGELFF
NA	TRBV19	TRBJ2-3	NA	TGTGCCAGTAGCTTTTTGAGTAGCACAGATACGCAGTATTTT	CASSFLSSTDTQYF
NA	TRBV7-8	TRBJ2-2	NA	TGTGCCAGCAGCCAAAAACTAACCAGCGTCGTTGGCGGGGAGCTGTTTTTT	CASSQKLTSVVGGELFF
TRBD1	TRBV6-6	TRBJ1-4	NA	TGTGCCAGCAGGGAACCGGGACAGGTTAATGAAAAACTGTTTTTT	CASREPGQVNEKLFF
TRBD2	TRBV9	TRBJ2-1	NA	TGTGCCAGCAGCGTAGTGGCGGGAGGGACCCCCCCCAATGAGCAGTTCTTC	CASSVVAGGTPPNEQFF
TRBD1	TRBV9	TRBJ2-1	once	TGTGCCAGCAGCGCGGACAGGGGAAACTACAATGAGCAGTTCTTC	CASSADRGNYNEQFF
NA	TRBV29-1	TRBJ1-1	NA	TGCAGCGTTGAGCGGTTCATAGACACTGAAGCTTTCTTT	CSVERFIDTEAFF
NA	TRBV5-4	TRBJ2-6	NA	TGTGCCAGCAGCAGTGGGGCCTCTGGGGCCAACGTCCTGACTTTC	CASSSGASGANVLTF
NA	TRBV18	TRBJ1-2	NA	TGTGCCAGCTCACCAAACAGGGAGTACGATGGCTACACCTTC	CASSPNREYDGYTF
TRBD2	TRBV27	TRBJ2-5	NA	TGTGCCAGCAGTATAACGTATCGGGACTACCCCGAGGAGACCCAGTACTTC	CASSITYRDYPEETQYF
NA	TRBV7-9	TRBJ1-4	NA	TGTGCCAGCAGTAGCACCCGACCATTTAATGAAAAACTGTTTTTT	CASSSTRPFNEKLFF
TRBD1	TRBV6-1	TRBJ2-4	NA	TGTGCCAGCAGTAGTGACAGGGGTCCCAAAAACATTCAGTACTTC	CASSSDRGPKNIQYF
NA	TRBV19	TRBJ1-4	few	TGTGCCAGTAGTATGGGGGGTGTCACTAATGAAAAACTGTTTTTT	CASSMGGVTNEKLFF
TRBD1	TRBV6-6	TRBJ1-5	NA	TGTGCCAGCAGTCCCGGGACAGGGGGCAATCAGCCCCAGCATTTT	CASSPGTGGNQPQHF
TRBD1	TRBV6-5	TRBJ1-2	NA	TGTGCCAGCAGTTACTTGACAGGGGGCGACTATGGCTACACCTTC	CASSYLTGGDYGYTF
NA	TRBV4-1	TRBJ2-5	NA	TGCGCCAGCAGCCAAGGAGGCAGGGACCAAGAGACCCAGTACTTC	CASSQGGRDQETQYF
NA	TRBV27	TRBJ2-7	NA	TGTGCCAGCACCGCCAGTGGACTGGAAGTCATAAACGAGCAGTACTTC	CASTASGLEVINEQYF
NA	TRBV6-5	TRBJ1-1	NA	TGTGCCAGCAGCCGAGTCCCGGGTGGAAACACTGAAGCTTTCTTT	CASSRVPGGNTEAFF
NA	TRBV9	TRBJ1-1	NA	TGTGCCAGTTCCCAGGGAATGAACACTGAAGCTTTCTTT	CASSQGMNTEAFF
NA	TRBV2	TRBJ2-1	NA	TGTGCCACAACAGACGGTCTCGGGAGCAATGAGCAGTTCTTC	CATTDGLGSNEQFF
TRBD1	TRBV18	TRBJ1-5	NA	TGTGCCAGCTCACCTAACGGGGGACAGGGGGCAGTTCAGCCCCAGCATTTT	CASSPNGGQGAVQPQHF
TRBD1	TRBV19	TRBJ2-7	NA	TGTGCCAGTAGTAACCACAGGGGCTACGAGCAGTACTTC	CASSNHRGYEQYF
TRBD1	TRBV5-1	TRBJ2-7	NA	TGCGCCAGCAGCCCGGGACAGGGGGCCTACGAGCAGTACTTC	CASSPGQGAYEQYF
NA	TRBV6-5	TRBJ2-7	NA	TGTGCCAGCAGCTATGGACAGTACGGCTACGAGCAGTACTTC	CASSYGQYGYEQYF
NA	TRBV6-1	TRBJ1-6	NA	TGTGCCAGCGCGGCAGGGCCCTATAATTCACCCCTCCACTTT	CASAAGPYNSPLHF
TRBD1	TRBV15	TRBJ2-2	NA	TGTGCCACCAGCAGAGCGACAGGGGTGCCCGGGGAGCTGTTTTTT	CATSRATGVPGELFF
TRBD2	TRBV19	TRBJ2-7	NA	TGTGCCAGTAGTCCCGGCGCGGGGGGGATCTCCTACGAGCAGTACTTC	CASSPGAGGISYEQYF
NA	TRBV5-3	TRBJ1-6	few	TGTGCCAGAAGCTTGCGTTGCCAGTATAATTCACCCCTCCACTTT	CARSLRCQYNSPLHF
NA	TRBV20-1	TRBJ2-2	once	TGCAGTGCTAGCTCTGCCGGGGAGCTGTTTTTT	CSASSAGELFF
TRBD1	TRBV6-5	TRBJ1-1	once	TGTGCCAGCAGTTACCCGGACAGGGCAGGAACTGAAGCTTTCTTT	CASSYPDRAGTEAFF
TRBD2	TRBV28	TRBJ2-1	NA	TGTGCCAGCAGTCTATTAGCGGGAGAGGCCGGCAGAGAGCAGTTCTTC	CASSLLAGEAGREQFF